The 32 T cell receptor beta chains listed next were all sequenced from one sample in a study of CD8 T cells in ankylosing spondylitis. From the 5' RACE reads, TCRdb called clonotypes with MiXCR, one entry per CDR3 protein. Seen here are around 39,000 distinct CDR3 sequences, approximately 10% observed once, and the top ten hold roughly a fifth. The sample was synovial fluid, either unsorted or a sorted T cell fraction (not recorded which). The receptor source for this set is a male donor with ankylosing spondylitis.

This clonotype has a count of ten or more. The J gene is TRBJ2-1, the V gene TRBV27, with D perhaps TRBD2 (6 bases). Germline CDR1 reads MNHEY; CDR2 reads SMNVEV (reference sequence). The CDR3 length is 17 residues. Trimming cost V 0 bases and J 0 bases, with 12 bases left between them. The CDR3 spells CASSLSSSASSYNEQFF. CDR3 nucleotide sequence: TGTGCCAGCAGTTTATCTTCTAGCGCTAGCTCCTACAATGAGCAGTTCTTC.

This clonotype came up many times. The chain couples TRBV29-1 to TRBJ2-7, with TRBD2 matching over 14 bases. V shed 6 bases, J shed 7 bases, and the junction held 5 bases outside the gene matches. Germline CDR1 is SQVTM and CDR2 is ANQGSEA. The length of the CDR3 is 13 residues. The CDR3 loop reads CSVLGLAGVEQYF. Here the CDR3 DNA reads TGCAGCGTATTGGGACTAGCGGGAGTTGAGCAGTACTTC.

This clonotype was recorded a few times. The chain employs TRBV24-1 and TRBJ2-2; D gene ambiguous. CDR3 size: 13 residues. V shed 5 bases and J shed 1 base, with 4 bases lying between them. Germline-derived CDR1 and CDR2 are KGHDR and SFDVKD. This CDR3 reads CATSVRNTGELFF. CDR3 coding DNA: TGTGCCACCAGTGTTCGGAACACCGGGGAGCTGTTTTTT.

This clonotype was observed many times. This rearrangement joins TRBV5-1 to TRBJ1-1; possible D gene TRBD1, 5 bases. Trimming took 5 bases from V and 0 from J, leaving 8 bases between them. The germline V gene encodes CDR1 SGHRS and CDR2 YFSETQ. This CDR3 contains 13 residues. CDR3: CASRLTVNTEAFF. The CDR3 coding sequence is TGCGCCAGCAGATTGACAGTGAACACTGAAGCTTTCTTT. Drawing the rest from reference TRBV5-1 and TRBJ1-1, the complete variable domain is KAGVTQTPRYLIKTRGQQVTLSCSPISGHRSVSWYQQTPGQGLQFLFEYFSETQRNKGNFPGRFSGRQFSNSRSEMNVSTLELGDSALYLCASRLTVNTEAFFGQGTRLTVV.

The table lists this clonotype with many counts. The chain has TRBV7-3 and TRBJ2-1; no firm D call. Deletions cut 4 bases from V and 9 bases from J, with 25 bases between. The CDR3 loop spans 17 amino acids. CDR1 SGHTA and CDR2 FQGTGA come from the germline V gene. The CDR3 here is CASSSPDVAFGSAEQFF. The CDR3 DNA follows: TGTGCCAGCAGCTCGCCCGACGTTGCGTTTGGGTCAGCTGAGCAGTTCTTC.

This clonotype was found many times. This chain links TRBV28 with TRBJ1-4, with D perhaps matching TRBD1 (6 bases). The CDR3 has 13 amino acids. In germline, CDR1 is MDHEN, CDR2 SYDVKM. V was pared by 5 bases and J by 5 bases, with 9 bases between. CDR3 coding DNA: TGTGCCAGCAGTCCGGGACAAAATGAAAAACTGTTTTTT. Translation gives CASSPGQNEKLFF.

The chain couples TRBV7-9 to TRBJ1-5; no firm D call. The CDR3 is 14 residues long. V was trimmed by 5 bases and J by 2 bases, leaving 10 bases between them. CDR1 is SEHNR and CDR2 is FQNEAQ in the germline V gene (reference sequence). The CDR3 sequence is CASSPGCCNQPQHF. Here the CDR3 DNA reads TGTGCCAGCAGCCCGGGCTGCTGCAATCAGCCCCAGCATTTT. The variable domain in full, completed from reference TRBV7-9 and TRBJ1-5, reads DTGVSQNPRHKITKRGQNVTFRCDPISEHNRLYWYRQTLGQGPEFLTYFQNEAQLEKSRLLSDRFSAERPKGSFSTLEIQRTEQGDSAMYLCASSPGCCNQPQHFGDGTRLSIL.

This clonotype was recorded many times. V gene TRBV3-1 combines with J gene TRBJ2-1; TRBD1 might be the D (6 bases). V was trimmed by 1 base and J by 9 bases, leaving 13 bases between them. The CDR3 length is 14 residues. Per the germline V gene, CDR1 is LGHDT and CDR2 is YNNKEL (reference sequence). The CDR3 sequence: CASSQVQGMGEQFF. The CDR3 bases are TGTGCCAGCAGCCAAGTTCAGGGGATGGGTGAGCAGTTCTTC.

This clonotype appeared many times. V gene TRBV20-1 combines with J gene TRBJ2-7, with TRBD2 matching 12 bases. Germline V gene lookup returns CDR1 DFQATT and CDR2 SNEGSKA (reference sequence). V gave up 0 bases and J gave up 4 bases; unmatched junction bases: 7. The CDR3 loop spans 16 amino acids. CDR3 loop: CSARDFLAGGPYEQYF. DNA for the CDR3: TGCAGTGCTAGAGACTTTCTAGCGGGAGGGCCGTACGAGCAGTACTTC.

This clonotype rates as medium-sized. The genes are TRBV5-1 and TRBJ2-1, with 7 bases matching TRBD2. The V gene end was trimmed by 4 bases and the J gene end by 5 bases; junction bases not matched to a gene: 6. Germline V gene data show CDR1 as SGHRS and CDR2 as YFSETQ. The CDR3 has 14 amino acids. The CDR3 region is CASSRSGIDNEQFF. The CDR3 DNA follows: TGCGCCAGCAGCCGAAGCGGGATAGACAATGAGCAGTTCTTC.

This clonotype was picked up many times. CDR3 in DNA: TGCAGTGCTAGAGATGGGGGGCACATTCAGTACTTC. Residues: CSARDGGHIQYF. V usage is TRBV20-1 and J usage is TRBJ2-4; D assignment may be TRBD1 or TRBD2 (6 bases each). Per the germline V gene, CDR1 is DFQATT and CDR2 is SNEGSKA (reference sequence). The V end lost 0 bases, the J end lost 8 bases, and 8 bases lay between the germline ends. This CDR3 region has 12 residues.

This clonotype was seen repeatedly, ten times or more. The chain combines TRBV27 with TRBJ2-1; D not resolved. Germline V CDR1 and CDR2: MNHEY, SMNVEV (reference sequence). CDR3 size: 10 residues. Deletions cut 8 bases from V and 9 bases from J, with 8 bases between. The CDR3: CASGDTEQFF. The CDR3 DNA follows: TGTGCCAGCGGTGACACTGAGCAGTTCTTC.

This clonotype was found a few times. The CDR3 region is CASSGLRGGSYNEQFF. The CDR3, as DNA: TGTGCCAGCAGCGGTCTCAGGGGAGGCTCCTACAATGAGCAGTTCTTC. The rearrangement links TRBV11-2 to TRBJ2-1; D tentatively fits TRBD1 or TRBD2 (6 bases each). The CDR3 loop spans 16 amino acids. V was shortened by 5 bases and J by 0 bases, with 14 bases between the two germline ends. Germline values: CDR1 SGHAT, CDR2 FQNNGV.

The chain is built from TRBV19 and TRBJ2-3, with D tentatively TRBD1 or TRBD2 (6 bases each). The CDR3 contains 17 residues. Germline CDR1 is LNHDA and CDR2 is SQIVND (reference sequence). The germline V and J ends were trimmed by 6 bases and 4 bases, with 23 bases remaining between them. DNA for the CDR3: TGTGCCAGTAGCCCTAGGGTTGGGGGGCCGCGCGCAGATACGCAGTATTTT. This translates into CASSPRVGGPRADTQYF.

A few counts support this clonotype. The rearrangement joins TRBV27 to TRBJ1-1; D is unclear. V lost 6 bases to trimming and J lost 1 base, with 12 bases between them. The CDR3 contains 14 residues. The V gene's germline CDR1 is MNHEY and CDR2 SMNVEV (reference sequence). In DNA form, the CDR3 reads TGTGCCAGCAGCCCCTTGGTCCGGAACACTGAAGCTTTCTTT. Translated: CASSPLVRNTEAFF.

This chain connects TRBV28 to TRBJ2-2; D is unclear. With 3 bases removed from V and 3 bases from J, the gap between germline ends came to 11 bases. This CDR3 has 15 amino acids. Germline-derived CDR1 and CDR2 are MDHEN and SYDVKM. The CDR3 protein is CASSFGSSHTGELFF. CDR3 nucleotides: TGTGCCAGCAGTTTTGGTTCAAGTCACACCGGGGAGCTGTTTTTT.

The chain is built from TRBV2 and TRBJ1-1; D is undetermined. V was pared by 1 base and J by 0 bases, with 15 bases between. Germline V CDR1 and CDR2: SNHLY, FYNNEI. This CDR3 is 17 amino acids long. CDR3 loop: CASSEGSLSIMNTEAFF. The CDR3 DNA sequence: TGTGCCAGCAGTGAAGGCAGTTTGAGTATCATGAACACTGAAGCTTTCTTT.

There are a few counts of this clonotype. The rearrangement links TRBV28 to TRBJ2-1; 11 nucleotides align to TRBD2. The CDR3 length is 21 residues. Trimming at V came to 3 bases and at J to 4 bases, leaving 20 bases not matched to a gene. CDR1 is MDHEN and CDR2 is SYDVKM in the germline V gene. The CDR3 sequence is CASSFPLTSGRAGGLYNEQFF. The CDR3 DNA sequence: TGTGCCAGCAGTTTCCCCCTCACTAGCGGGAGAGCGGGGGGGCTGTACAATGAGCAGTTCTTC.

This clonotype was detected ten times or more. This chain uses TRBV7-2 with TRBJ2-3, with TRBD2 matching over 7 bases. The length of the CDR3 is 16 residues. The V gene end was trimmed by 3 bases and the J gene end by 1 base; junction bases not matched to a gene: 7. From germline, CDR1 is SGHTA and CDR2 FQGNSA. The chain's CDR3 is CASSFMILAGTDTQYF. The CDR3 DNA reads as TGTGCCAGCAGCTTTATGATCCTAGCGGGCACAGATACGCAGTATTTT.

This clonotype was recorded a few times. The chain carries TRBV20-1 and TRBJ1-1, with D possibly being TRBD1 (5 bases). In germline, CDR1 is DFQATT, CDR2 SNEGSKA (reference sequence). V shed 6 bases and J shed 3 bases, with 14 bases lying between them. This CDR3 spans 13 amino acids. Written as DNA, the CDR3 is TGCAGTGCAAAACAGGCCAGGCACACTGAAGCTTTCTTT. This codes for CSAKQARHTEAFF.

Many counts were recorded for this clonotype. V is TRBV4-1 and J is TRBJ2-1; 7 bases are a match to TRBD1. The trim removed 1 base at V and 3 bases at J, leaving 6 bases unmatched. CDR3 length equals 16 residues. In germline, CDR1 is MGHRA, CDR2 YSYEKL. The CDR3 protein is CASSQVSTGVYNEQFF. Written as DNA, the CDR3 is TGCGCCAGCAGCCAAGTTAGTACAGGGGTCTACAATGAGCAGTTCTTC.

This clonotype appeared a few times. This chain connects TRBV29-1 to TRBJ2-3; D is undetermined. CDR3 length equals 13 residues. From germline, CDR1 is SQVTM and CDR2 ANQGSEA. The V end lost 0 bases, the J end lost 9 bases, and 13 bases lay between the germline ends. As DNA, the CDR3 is TGCAGCGTTGAAGATCAAGGCAGGCGGACGCAGTATTTT. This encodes CSVEDQGRRTQYF.

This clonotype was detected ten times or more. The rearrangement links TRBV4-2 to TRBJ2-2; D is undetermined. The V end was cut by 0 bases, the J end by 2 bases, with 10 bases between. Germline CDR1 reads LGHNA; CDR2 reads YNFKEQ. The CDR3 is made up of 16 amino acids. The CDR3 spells CASSQDTATNTGELFF. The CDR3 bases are TGTGCCAGCAGCCAAGATACGGCAACTAACACCGGGGAGCTGTTTTTT.

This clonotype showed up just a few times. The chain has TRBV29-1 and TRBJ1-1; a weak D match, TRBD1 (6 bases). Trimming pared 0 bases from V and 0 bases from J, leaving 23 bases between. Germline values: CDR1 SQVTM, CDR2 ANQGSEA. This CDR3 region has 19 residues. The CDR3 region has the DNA TGCAGCGTTGAAGATCAGTATGGGACGCCGACAGGCATGAACACTGAAGCTTTCTTT. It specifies CSVEDQYGTPTGMNTEAFF.

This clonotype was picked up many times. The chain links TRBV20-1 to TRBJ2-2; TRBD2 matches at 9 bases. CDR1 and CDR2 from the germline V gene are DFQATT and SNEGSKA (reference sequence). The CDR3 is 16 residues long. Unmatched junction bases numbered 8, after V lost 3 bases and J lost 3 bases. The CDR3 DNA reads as TGCAGTGCTAGTCTAGCGGGAATCGGCTACACCGGGGAGCTGTTTTTT. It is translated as CSASLAGIGYTGELFF.

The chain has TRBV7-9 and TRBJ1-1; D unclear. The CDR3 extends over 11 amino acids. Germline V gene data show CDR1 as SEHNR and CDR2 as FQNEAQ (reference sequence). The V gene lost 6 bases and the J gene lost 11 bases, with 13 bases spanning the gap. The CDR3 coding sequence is TGTGCCAGCAGGGCTGCTCCGGGTGCTTTCTTT. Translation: CASRAAPGAFF.

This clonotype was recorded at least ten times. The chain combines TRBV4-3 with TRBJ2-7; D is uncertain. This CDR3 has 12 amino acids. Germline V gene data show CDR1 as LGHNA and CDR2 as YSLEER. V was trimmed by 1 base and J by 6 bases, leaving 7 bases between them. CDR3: CASSQGLGEQYF. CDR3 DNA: TGCGCCAGCAGCCAAGGTCTTGGCGAGCAGTACTTC.

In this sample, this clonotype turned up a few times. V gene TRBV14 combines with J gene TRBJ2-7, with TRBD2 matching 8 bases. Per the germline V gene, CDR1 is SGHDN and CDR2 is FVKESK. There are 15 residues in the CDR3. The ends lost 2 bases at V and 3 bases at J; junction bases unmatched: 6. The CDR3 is CASSQQGLAGYEQYF. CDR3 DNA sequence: TGTGCCAGCAGCCAACAAGGACTAGCTGGCTACGAGCAGTACTTC.

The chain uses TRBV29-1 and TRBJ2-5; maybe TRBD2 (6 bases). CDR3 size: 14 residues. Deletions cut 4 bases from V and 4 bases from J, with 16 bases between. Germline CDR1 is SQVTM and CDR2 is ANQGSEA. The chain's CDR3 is CSVGGGSSRETQYF. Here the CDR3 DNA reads TGCAGCGTTGGTGGAGGGAGCTCTAGAGAGACCCAGTACTTC. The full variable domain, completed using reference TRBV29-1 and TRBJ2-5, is SAVISQKPSRDICQRGTSLTIQCQVDSQVTMMFWYRQQPGQSLTLIATANQGSEATYESGFVIDKFPISRPNLTFSTLTVSNMSPEDSSIYLCSVGGGSSRETQYFGPGTRLLVL.

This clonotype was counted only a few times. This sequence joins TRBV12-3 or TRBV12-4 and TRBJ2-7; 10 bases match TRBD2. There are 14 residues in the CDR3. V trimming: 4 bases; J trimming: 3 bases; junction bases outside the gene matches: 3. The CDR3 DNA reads TGTGCCAGCAGTTCGCTAGCGGGGGACTACGAGCAGTACTTC. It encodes CASSSLAGDYEQYF.

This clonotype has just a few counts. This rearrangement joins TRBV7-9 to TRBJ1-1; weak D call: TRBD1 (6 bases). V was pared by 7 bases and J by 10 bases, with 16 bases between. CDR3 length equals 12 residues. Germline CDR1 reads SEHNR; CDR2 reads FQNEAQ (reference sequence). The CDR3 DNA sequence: TGTGCCAGCAACAACCCAGAGGGGGGAGCTTTCTTT. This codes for CASNNPEGGAFF.

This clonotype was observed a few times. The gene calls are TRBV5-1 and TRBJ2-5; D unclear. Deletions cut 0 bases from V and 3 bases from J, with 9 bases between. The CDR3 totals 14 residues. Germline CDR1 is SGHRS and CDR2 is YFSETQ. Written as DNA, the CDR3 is TGCGCCAGCAGCTTGGAAGTTATCAAAGAGACCCAGTACTTC. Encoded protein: CASSLEVIKETQYF.